The 3 T cell receptor beta chains listed next were all sequenced from one sample in a study of shared T cell receptors in the human thymus. The repertoire was sequenced with immunoSEQ multiplex PCR; TCRdb's copy has only in-frame clones and lacks some. In the table there are 700,000 to 750,000 clones, approximately 83% of which are singletons. These same data were also listed under a study on human thymus T cells.

The sequencing input was thymocytes. The receptors were gathered from a girl in the first two years of life with a congenital heart defect.

This chain joins TRBV29-1 and TRBJ1-5; D gene ambiguous. Trimming took 5 bases from V and 2 from J, leaving 13 bases between them. The CDR3 runs 14 residues. Germline-derived CDR1 and CDR2 are SQVTM and ANQGSEA. The CDR3 sequence is CSVLDMGGNQPQHF. Written as DNA, the CDR3 is TGCAGCGTTTTAGACATGGGAGGCAATCAGCCCCAGCATTTT.

V and J are TRBV5-1 and TRBJ2-7; 7 bases are a match to TRBD2. The V gene's germline CDR1 is SGHRS and CDR2 YFSETQ. V lost 7 bases to trimming and J lost 6 bases; unmatched junction nucleotides: 7. CDR3 size: 12 residues. The CDR3 spells CASWEGGSEQYF. CDR3 nucleotide sequence: TGCGCCAGCTGGGAGGGTGGCAGCGAGCAGTACTTC. The full variable domain, with the rest looked up from reference TRBV5-1 and TRBJ2-7, is KAGVTQTPRYLIKTRGQQVTLSCSPISGHRSVSWYQQTPGQGLQFLFEYFSETQRNKGNFPGRFSGRQFSNSRSEMNVSTLELGDSALYLCASWEGGSEQYFGPGTRLTVT.

This chain connects TRBV28 to TRBJ2-7; 13 bases line up with TRBD2. The germline V gene encodes CDR1 MDHEN and CDR2 SYDVKM. The CDR3 is 19 amino acids. The ends lost 1 base at V and 3 bases at J; junction bases unmatched: 12. This CDR3 reads CASSLFPRLAGGRSYEQYF. In DNA form, the CDR3 reads TGTGCCAGCAGTTTATTTCCCCGACTAGCGGGGGGCCGGAGCTACGAGCAGTACTTC.